The entry below gives a single T cell receptor beta chain sequence along with its context. The sample comes from a study of T cells expressing NK-cell markers. Study background: Just one sequenced donor of eight was HCMV-seronegative, while seven were seropositive.

TCRdb re-called the 5' RACE reads and gives one entry per CDR3 protein, without DNA. The sample is made up of around 140,000 distinct CDR3 sequences, and the top ten hold roughly an eighth of it. This CDR3 contains 16 residues. Per germline, CDR1 PRHDT and CDR2 FYEKMQ (reference sequence). The genes are TRBV13 and TRBJ2-5; TCRdb proposes TRBD1, but this gene call is untestable without DNA. What was sequenced was blood T cells: a sorted CD56 or NKG2C T cell subset, CD4+ or CD8+ T cells, or bulk PBMC T cells (not recorded which). This sequence originates from a man between 18 and 29 years old in good health. The CDR3 loop is CASSLGGQGGQETQYF.